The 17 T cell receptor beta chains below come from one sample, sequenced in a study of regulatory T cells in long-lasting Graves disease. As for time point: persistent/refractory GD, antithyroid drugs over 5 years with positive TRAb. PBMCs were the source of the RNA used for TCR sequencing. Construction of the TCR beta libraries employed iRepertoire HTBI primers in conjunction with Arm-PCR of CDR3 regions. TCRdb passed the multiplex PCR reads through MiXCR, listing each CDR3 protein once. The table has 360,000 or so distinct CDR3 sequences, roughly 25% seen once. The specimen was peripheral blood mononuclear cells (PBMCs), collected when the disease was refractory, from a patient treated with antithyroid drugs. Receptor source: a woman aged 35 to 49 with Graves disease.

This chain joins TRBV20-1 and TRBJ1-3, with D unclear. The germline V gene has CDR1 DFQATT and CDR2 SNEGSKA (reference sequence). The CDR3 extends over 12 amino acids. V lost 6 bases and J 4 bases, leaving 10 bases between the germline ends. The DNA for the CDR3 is TGCAGTGCCCTGAGATCGGGAAACACCATATATTTT. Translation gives CSALRSGNTIYF.

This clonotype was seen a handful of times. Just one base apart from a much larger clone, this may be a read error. CDR3 amino acids: CAGSWTSGAYEQYF. CDR3 in DNA: TGTGCCGGCAGCTGGACTAGCGGTGCTTACGAGCAGTACTTC. The V call is TRBV11-2, the J call TRBJ2-7; the match to TRBD2 covers 10 bases. This CDR3 is built from 14 residues. Per the germline V gene, CDR1 is SGHAT and CDR2 is FQNNGV.

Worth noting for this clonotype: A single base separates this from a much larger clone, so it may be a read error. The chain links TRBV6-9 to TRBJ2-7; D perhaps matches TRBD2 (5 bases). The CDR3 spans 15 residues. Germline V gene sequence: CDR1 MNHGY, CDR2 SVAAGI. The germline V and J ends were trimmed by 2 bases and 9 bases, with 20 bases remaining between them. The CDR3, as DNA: TGTGCCAGCAGTTATAATCTCGGGGTCGAGAACGGGCAGTACTTC. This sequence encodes CASSYNLGVENGQYF.

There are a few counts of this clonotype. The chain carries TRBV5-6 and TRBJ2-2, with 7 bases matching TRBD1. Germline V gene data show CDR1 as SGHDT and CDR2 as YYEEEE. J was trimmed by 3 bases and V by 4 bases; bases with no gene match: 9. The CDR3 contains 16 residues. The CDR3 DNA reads TGTGCCAGCAGCCCTACAGGGGTTTCTGACACCGGGGAGCTGTTTTTT. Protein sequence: CASSPTGVSDTGELFF. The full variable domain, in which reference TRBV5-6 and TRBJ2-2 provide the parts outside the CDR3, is DAGVTQSPTHLIKTRGQQVTLRCSPKSGHDTVSWYQQALGQGPQFIFQYYEEEERQRGNFPDRFSGHQFPNYSSELNVNALLLGDSALYLCASSPTGVSDTGELFFGEGSRLTVL.

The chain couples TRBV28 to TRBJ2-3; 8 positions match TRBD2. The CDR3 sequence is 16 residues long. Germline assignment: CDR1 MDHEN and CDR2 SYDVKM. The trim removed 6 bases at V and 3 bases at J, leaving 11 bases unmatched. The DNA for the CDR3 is TGTGCCAGCAGCTCCGCTCCCAGCGGGAGTACAGATACGCAGTATTTT. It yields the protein CASSSAPSGSTDTQYF.

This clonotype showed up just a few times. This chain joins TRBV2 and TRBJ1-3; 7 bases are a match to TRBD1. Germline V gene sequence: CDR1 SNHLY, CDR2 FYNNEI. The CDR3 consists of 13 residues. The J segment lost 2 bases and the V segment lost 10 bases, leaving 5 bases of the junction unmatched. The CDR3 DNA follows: TGTGCCACCGACACAGGGGCTGGAAACACCATATATTTT. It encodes CATDTGAGNTIYF.

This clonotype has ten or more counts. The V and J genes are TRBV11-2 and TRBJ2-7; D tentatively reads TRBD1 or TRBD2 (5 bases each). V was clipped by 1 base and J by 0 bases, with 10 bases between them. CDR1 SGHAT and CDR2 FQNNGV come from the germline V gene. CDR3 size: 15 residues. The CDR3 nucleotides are TGTGCCAGCAGCTTAGGTTTCGGGGCCTCCTACGAGCAGTACTTC. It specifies CASSLGFGASYEQYF.

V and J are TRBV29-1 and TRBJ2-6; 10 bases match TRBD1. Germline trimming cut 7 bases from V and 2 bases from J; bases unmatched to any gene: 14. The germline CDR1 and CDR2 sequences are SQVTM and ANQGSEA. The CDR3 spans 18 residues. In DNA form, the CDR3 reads TGCAGCGCAAGCGGGACCGGGACAGGGGCTCCTGGGGCCAACGTCCTGACTTTC. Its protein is CSASGTGTGAPGANVLTF. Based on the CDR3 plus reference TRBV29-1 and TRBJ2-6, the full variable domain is SAVISQKPSRDICQRGTSLTIQCQVDSQVTMMFWYRQQPGQSLTLIATANQGSEATYESGFVIDKFPISRPNLTFSTLTVSNMSPEDSSIYLCSASGTGTGAPGANVLTFGAGSRLTVL.

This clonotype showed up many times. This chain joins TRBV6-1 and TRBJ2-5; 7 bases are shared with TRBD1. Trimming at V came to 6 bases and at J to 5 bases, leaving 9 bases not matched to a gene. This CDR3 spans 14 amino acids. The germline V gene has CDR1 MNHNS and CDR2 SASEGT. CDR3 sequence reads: CASRLDRVGETQYF. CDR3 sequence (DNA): TGTGCCAGCAGACTCGACAGGGTTGGTGAGACCCAGTACTTC.

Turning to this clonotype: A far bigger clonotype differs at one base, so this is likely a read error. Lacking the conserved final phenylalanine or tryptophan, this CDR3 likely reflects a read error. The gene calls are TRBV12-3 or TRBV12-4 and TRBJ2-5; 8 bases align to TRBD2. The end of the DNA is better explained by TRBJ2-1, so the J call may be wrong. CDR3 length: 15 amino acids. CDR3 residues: CASSFGREAFNEQFL. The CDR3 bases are TGTGCCAGCAGTTTTGGGCGGGAGGCCTTCAATGAGCAGTTCCTC.

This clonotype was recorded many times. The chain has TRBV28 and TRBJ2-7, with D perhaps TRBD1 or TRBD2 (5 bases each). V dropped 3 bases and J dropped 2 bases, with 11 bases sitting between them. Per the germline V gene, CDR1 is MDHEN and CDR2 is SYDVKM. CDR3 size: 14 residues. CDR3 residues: CASSFLGDPYEQYF. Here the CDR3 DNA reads TGTGCCAGCAGTTTTCTAGGGGACCCCTACGAGCAGTACTTC. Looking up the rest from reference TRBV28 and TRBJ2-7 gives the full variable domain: DVKVTQSSRYLVKRTGEKVFLECVQDMDHENMFWYRQDPGLGLRLIYFSYDVKMKEKGDIPEGYSVSREKKERFSLILESASTNQTSMYLCASSFLGDPYEQYFGPGTRLTVT.

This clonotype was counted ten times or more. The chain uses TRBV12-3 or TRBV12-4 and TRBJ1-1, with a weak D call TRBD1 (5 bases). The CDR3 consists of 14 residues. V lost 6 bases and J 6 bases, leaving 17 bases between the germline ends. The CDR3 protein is CASRNTGTASEAFF. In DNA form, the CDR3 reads TGTGCCAGCAGAAATACCGGGACGGCTTCTGAAGCTTTCTTT.

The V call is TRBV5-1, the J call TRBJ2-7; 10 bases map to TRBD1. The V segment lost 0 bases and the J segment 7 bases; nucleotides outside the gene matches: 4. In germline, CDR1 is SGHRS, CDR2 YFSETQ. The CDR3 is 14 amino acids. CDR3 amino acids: CASSLDGQGGEQYF. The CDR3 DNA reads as TGCGCCAGCAGCTTGGACGGACAGGGGGGTGAGCAGTACTTC.

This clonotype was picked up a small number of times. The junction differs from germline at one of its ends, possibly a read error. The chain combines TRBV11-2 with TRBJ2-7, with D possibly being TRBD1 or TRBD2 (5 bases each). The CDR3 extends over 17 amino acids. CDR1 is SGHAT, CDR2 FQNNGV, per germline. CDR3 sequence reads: CASSPTPQGRSMYEQYF. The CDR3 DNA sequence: TGCGCCAGCAGCCCCACGCCTCAGGGACGGTCCATGTACGAGCAGTACTTC.

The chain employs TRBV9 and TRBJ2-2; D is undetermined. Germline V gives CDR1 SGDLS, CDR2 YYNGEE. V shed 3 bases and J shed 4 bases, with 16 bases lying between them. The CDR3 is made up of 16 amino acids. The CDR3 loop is CASSEEPAPGTGELFF. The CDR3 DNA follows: TGTGCCAGCAGCGAAGAACCCGCCCCGGGCACCGGGGAGCTGTTTTTT.

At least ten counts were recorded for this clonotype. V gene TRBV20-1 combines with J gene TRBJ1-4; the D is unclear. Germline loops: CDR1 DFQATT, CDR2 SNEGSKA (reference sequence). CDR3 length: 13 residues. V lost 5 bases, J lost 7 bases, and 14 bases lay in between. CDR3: CSAHHLEGEKLFF. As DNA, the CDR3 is TGCAGTGCTCACCACCTCGAGGGTGAAAAACTGTTTTTT.

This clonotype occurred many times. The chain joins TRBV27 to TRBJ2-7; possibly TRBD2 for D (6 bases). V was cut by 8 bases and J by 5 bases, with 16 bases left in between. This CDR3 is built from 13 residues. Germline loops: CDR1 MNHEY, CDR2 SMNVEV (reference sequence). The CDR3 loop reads CASFRGPGDEQYF. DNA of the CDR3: TGTGCCAGCTTCCGGGGACCGGGGGACGAGCAGTACTTC.